What follows describes a single TCR beta chain. Its antigen is not known. The junction differs from germline at one of its ends, possibly a read error. This sample was taken from a study of cytomegalovirus exposure and HLA in healthy donors. While unrecorded immune exposures were likely, the donors were nominally healthy when sampled. Germline assignment: CDR1 SEHNR and CDR2 FQNEAQ (reference sequence). This CDR3 comprises 15 residues. Use of 60 Vbeta and 13 Jbeta primers characterized the PCR. Clones were read by immunoSEQ multiplex PCR, and TCRdb kept only the in-frame ones, dropping some. Here the sample spans approximately 130,000 clones, 65% to 90% being singletons. Whole-study results and caveats: Association with HLA alleles at 0.05 false discovery rate was found for 16,951 TCR beta sequences in a later analysis. Donors were assumed by presence/absence analyses to have roughly uniform sequencing depth.

The chain couples TRBV7-9 to TRBJ2-7; TRBD1 matches 9 bases. This clonotype was obtained from a woman aged 40 to 49 in good health and CMV-seronegative. The sample taken for sequencing was PBMCs. DNA for the CDR3: TGTTCCAGCAGTAAAGGACAGGGGCCTTCCTACGAGCAGTACTTC. Its translation is CSSSKGQGPSYEQYF.